Listed below are T cell receptor beta chains from one sample, sequenced in a study of T cell repertoires in enteric fever. TCRdb ran MiXCR on the reads and lists one entry per CDR3 protein. The data show about 1,500 distinct CDR3 sequences, with 30% to 45% seen just once and roughly 19% held by the top ten. Source material: CCR7- CD38- CD4+ T cells from PBMCs. These receptors were collected from a human donor with Salmonella enteric fever, either typhoid or paratyphoid (not recorded which). CDR3s leave out the opening cysteine and the closing phenylalanine or tryptophan. The size field is filled for only some rows; it gives once, few, many or a size class.

CDR3aa: ASSFDRAYEEQY
j_gene: TRBJ2-7
abundance: few
v_gene: TRBV5-1

CDR3aa: ASKPVGGNEQF
j_gene: TRBJ2-1
abundance: -
v_gene: TRBV19

CDR3aa: SARDIARGENTEAF
j_gene: TRBJ1-1
abundance: -
v_gene: TRBV20-1

CDR3aa: ASSPSGVPIYEQY
j_gene: TRBJ2-7
abundance: -
v_gene: TRBV18

CDR3aa: ASRGAGETQY
j_gene: TRBJ2-5
abundance: large
v_gene: TRBV7-3

CDR3aa: ASSRQGLNEQF
j_gene: TRBJ2-1
abundance: large
v_gene: TRBV7-3

CDR3aa: ASSTTDWSSYNEQF
j_gene: TRBJ2-1
abundance: few
v_gene: TRBV5-1

CDR3aa: ASSLEGGAYSTDTQY
j_gene: TRBJ2-3
abundance: -
v_gene: TRBV7-6

CDR3aa: ASSLQGYEQY
j_gene: TRBJ2-7
abundance: -
v_gene: TRBV12-3/TRBV12-4

CDR3aa: ASSFDGVSEAF
j_gene: TRBJ1-1
abundance: -
v_gene: TRBV5-1

CDR3aa: ASSPGLASTDTQY
j_gene: TRBJ2-3
abundance: -
v_gene: TRBV7-3

CDR3aa: ASSQVDIVSYNEQF
j_gene: TRBJ2-1
abundance: large
v_gene: TRBV4-1

CDR3aa: AISADGPLNSPLH
j_gene: TRBJ1-6
abundance: large
v_gene: TRBV10-3

CDR3aa: ASSPRDLREKLF
j_gene: TRBJ1-4
abundance: few
v_gene: TRBV7-8

CDR3aa: ASSLYGDGSNEQF
j_gene: TRBJ2-1
abundance: -
v_gene: TRBV5-1

CDR3aa: ASSIQTYTYEQY
j_gene: TRBJ2-7
abundance: large
v_gene: TRBV5-1

CDR3aa: ASSERGNSPLH
j_gene: TRBJ1-6
abundance: -
v_gene: TRBV7-9

CDR3aa: ASSFGVNEQF
j_gene: TRBJ2-1
abundance: medium-sized
v_gene: TRBV11-3

CDR3aa: ASSLQGLEAPLH
j_gene: TRBJ1-6
abundance: -
v_gene: TRBV5-1

CDR3aa: ASSPARGISIQY
j_gene: TRBJ2-4
abundance: -
v_gene: TRBV18

CDR3aa: ASKGSAGETQY
j_gene: TRBJ2-5
abundance: -
v_gene: TRBV7-8

CDR3aa: ASSRGDTQY
j_gene: TRBJ2-3
abundance: -
v_gene: TRBV5-6

CDR3aa: ASSFGTGGMNEQF
j_gene: TRBJ2-1
abundance: large
v_gene: TRBV7-9

CDR3aa: ASSTGRFDDTQY
j_gene: TRBJ2-3
abundance: few
v_gene: TRBV5-1

CDR3aa: ASSLVGDTVGEQF
j_gene: TRBJ2-1
abundance: -
v_gene: TRBV5-1

CDR3aa: ASSFGLAGDTGELF
j_gene: TRBJ2-2
abundance: -
v_gene: TRBV5-1